This is a list of T cell receptor beta chains from one sample in a study of blood T cell repertoires in COVID-19. Sequenced by immunoSEQ multiplex PCR; TCRdb stores in-frame clones only, minus some. The repertoire includes over 150,000 clones, about 80% of them detected once, and 3% to 4% sits in the top ten. The source material was PBMCs or T cells enriched from blood (not recorded which). The source is a woman aged 60-75 years who had recovered from COVID-19. CDR3s include the opening cysteine and the closing phenylalanine or tryptophan. The order of the fields is J gene, V gene, CDR3 protein.

TRBJ1-1,TRBV7-2,CASSLRDSLEAFF
TRBJ1-1,TRBV7-9,CASSLVRGNEAFF
TRBJ1-2,TRBV5-5,CASSLDRYGYTF
TRBJ1-4,TRBV29-1,CSAVQGANEKLFF
TRBJ2-7,TRBV5-1,CASRLDSYEQYF
TRBJ1-5,TRBV5-6,CASSFRQGGSRQPQHF
TRBJ2-7,TRBV21-1,CASSKAKTGQNISSYEQYF
TRBJ1-5,TRBV19,CASSGQVGVQPQHF
TRBJ1-1,TRBV11-2,CASSLVQGLNTEAFF
TRBJ2-2,TRBV7-2,CASSLIPGYNTGELFF
TRBJ1-3,TRBV19,CASWARRGSGNTIYF
TRBJ1-4,TRBV30,CAWSRTAEKLFF
TRBJ1-5,TRBV10-2,CASRELSSNQPQHF
TRBJ1-2,TRBV14,CASSQGPGTGYGYTF
TRBJ1-5,TRBV19,CASIPTGFGNQPQHF
TRBJ2-7,TRBV15,CATSGDRGIEQYF
TRBJ2-7,TRBV5-8,CASSLGTRDEQYF
TRBJ2-1,TRBV20-1,CSAHYNEQFF
TRBJ2-3,TRBV11-2,CASSSTRDLTDTQYF
TRBJ1-1,TRBV27,CASSLDRGSTEAFF
TRBJ2-7,TRBV12-5,CASDGAGFYEQYF
TRBJ2-7,TRBV14,CASSRDRVGAYEQYF
TRBJ1-6,TRBV3-1/TRBV3-2,CASSPYPSRLNSPLHF